Following are 10 T cell receptor beta chains from one sample sequenced in a study of blood T cell repertoires in COVID-19. Assay used: immunoSEQ multiplex PCR; TCRdb lists only in-frame clones, some missing. The sample contains approximately 46,000 clones, roughly 84% of which appear only once. Sequenced material: peripheral blood. The source of these receptors is a woman in her 70s with acute or convalescent COVID-19.

V is TRBV7-9 and J is TRBJ1-1; 7 bases map to TRBD1. There are 15 residues in the CDR3. With V trimmed by 5 bases and J by 1 base, 7 bases remained unmatched. Germline-derived CDR1 and CDR2 are SEHNR and FQNEAQ (reference sequence). In DNA form, the CDR3 reads TGTGCCAGCAGCCCCATCGGGACAGCGAACACTGAAGCTTTCTTT. The encoded protein is CASSPIGTANTEAFF.

J is TRBJ2-4 and V is TRBV19, with D perhaps TRBD1 (6 bases). CDR3 length: 15 amino acids. The V end lost 5 bases, the J end lost 0 bases, and 11 bases lay between the germline ends. Germline V gives CDR1 LNHDA, CDR2 SQIVND (reference sequence). CDR3 amino acids: CASSVGQVAKNIQYF. For the CDR3, the DNA is TGTGCCAGTAGTGTGGGACAAGTAGCCAAAAACATTCAGTACTTC. Drawing the rest from reference TRBV19 and TRBJ2-4, the complete variable domain is DGGITQSPKYLFRKEGQNVTLSCEQNLNHDAMYWYRQDPGQGLRLIYYSQIVNDFQKGDIAEGYSVSREKKESFPLTVTSAQKNPTAFYLCASSVGQVAKNIQYFGAGTRLSVL.

In DNA, the CDR3 is TGTGCCAGCAGTGAAAGTCTAGCGGGACGTAATGAGCAGTTCTTC. Protein sequence: CASSESLAGRNEQFF. This chain joins TRBV6-1 and TRBJ2-1; TRBD2 matches at 9 bases. Germline trimming cut 2 bases from V and 7 bases from J; bases unmatched to any gene: 6. Germline V gene lookup returns CDR1 MNHNS and CDR2 SASEGT. The CDR3 extends over 15 amino acids.

The table lists this clone with a few counts. The chain uses TRBV6-5 and TRBJ1-2; D call uncertain. Germline CDR1 MNHEY, CDR2 SVGAGI. The V gene lost 0 bases and the J gene lost 3 bases, with 5 bases spanning the gap. The CDR3 sequence is 13 residues long. The CDR3 region is CASSYSRYYGYTF. The CDR3 nucleotides read TGTGCCAGCAGTTACTCGAGGTACTATGGCTACACCTTC.

The chain combines TRBV6-6 with TRBJ2-2, with TRBD2 matching 13 bases. This CDR3 comprises 19 residues. V was pared by 5 bases and J by 1 base, with 10 bases of the junction left unmatched. The germline V gene encodes CDR1 MNHNY and CDR2 SVGAGI (reference sequence). The CDR3 DNA follows: TGTGCCAGCAGTCAACTAGCGGGAGGGCCCTGGGGGAACACCGGGGAGCTGTTTTTT. Encoded protein: CASSQLAGGPWGNTGELFF.

Of note for this clone: Mismatch with germline at one junction end may stem from a read error. The CDR3 here is CASTPSHEQYF. The CDR3, as DNA: TGTGCCAGCACCCCCTCCCACGAGCAGTACTTC. The gene calls are TRBV7-9 and TRBJ2-7; D gene uncertain. The CDR3 is 11 residues long. The germline V gene has CDR1 SEHNR and CDR2 FQNEAQ (reference sequence).

This clone was recorded a few times. The rearrangement uses TRBV12-3 or TRBV12-4 and TRBJ1-1; unclear D gene. The germline V and J ends were trimmed by 4 bases and 1 base, with 7 bases remaining between them. The length of the CDR3 is 13 residues. The CDR3 is CASSSQENTEAFF. The CDR3 DNA is TGTGCCAGCAGTTCACAAGAGAACACTGAAGCTTTCTTT.

CDR3 loop: CASSLAGGGETQYF. The CDR3 nucleotides are TGTGCCAGCAGTCTAGCGGGAGGGGGTGAGACCCAGTACTTC. The J gene is TRBJ2-5, the V gene TRBV28, with TRBD2 identical over 12 bases. This CDR3 spans 14 amino acids. Germline V gene data show CDR1 as MDHEN and CDR2 as SYDVKM. Trimming cost V 5 bases and J 5 bases; bases outside gene matches: 3.

The V call is TRBV24-1, the J call TRBJ2-2; TRBD2 agrees at 11 bases. Trimming removed 3 bases from V and 6 bases from J; junction bases left unmatched: 5. CDR1 and CDR2 from the germline V gene are KGHDR and SFDVKD. The CDR3 totals 16 residues. The CDR3 DNA is TGTGCCACCAGTGATGTAGCGGGAGGGCCCTCCGGGGAGCTGTTTTTT. This codes for CATSDVAGGPSGELFF.

The V gene is TRBV29-1, the J gene TRBJ2-5; the match to TRBD2 covers 12 bases. After removal of 4 bases from V and 5 bases from J, the junction contained 2 bases not matched to a gene. The CDR3 has 13 amino acids. CDR1 and CDR2 (germline): SQVTM, ANQGSEA. CDR3 nucleotide sequence: TGCAGCGTTGGACTAGCGGGGGATGAGACCCAGTACTTC. Its protein is CSVGLAGDETQYF.